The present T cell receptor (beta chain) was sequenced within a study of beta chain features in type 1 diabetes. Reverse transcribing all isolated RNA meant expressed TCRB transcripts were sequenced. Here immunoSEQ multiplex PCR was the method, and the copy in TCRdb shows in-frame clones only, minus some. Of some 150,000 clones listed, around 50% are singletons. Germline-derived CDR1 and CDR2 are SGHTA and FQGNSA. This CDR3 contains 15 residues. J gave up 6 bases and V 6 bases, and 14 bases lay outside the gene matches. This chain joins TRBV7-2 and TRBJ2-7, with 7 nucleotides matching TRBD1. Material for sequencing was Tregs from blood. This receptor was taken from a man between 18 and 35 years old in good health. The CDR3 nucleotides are TGTGCCAGCAGTTCTCGAACAGGGACAGTAGGCGAGCAGTACTTC. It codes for CASSSRTGTVGEQYF.